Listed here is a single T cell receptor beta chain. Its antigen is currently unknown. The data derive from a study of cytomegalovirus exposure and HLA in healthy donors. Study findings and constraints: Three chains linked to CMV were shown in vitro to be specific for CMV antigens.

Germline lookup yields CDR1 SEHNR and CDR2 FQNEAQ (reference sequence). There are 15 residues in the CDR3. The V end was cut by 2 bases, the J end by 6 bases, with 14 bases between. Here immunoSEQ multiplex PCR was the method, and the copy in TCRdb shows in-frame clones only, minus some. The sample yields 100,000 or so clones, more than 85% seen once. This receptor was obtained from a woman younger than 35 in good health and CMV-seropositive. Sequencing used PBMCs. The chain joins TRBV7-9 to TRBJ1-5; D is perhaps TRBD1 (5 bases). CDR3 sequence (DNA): TGTGCCAGCAGCTTACAGGGAGGGGTGGGTCAGCCCCAGCATTTT. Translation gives CASSLQGGVGQPQHF. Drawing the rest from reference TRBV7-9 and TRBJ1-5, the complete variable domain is DTGVSQNPRHKITKRGQNVTFRCDPISEHNRLYWYRQTLGQGPEFLTYFQNEAQLEKSRLLSDRFSAERPKGSFSTLEIQRTEQGDSAMYLCASSLQGGVGQPQHFGDGTRLSIL.